The subject of this entry is one T cell receptor beta chain. Antigen: not known. This entry comes from a study of T cell repertoires in ileal Crohn's disease. Time point meaning: neoterminal ileum biopsy at postoperative endoscopy, about 6 months after surgery. Study-level points and caveats: Within the first postoperative year, endoscopy came at median approximately 6.9 months.

Libraries were prepared by immunoSEQ multiplex PCR; TCRdb keeps only in-frame clonotypes and omits some of them. The sample yields some 60,000 clones, approximately 91% seen once. CDR1 is SGHNT and CDR2 is YENEEA in the germline V gene. This CDR3 contains 17 residues. The V gene end was trimmed by 5 bases and the J gene end by 2 bases; junction bases not matched to a gene: 14. This TCR derives from an adult with Crohn's disease. Sequencing was performed on ileal tissue. V is TRBV11-3 and J is TRBJ2-7, with TRBD2 matching 8 bases. CDR3 in DNA: TGTGCCAGCAGCCTCGGGACTAGTCCCGATGGGCCCTACGAGCAGTACTTC. Translated: CASSLGTSPDGPYEQYF.